The 24 T cell receptor beta chains below all came from one sample that was sequenced in a study of metastatic and nonmetastatic thyroid tumors. With MiXCR, TCRdb called clones anew from the PCR reads. The data hold roughly 4,900 clones, with roughly 27% observed a single time. Thyroid surgery was preceded by no treatment in any patient. Sequencing was performed on adjacent normal tissue. Receptor source: a female donor with papillary thyroid cancer or a benign thyroid nodule (not recorded which). Some clones in this sample may be carry-over from other donors' samples.

A few counts support this clone. The CDR3 spells CASSTLRGGDYGYTF. In DNA form, the CDR3 reads TGTGCCAGTAGTACCCTGCGTGGGGGCGACTATGGCTACACCTTC. The chain is built from TRBV19 and TRBJ1-2, with D possibly matching TRBD1 (6 bases). The V gene lost 4 bases and the J gene lost 3 bases, with 15 bases spanning the gap. Germline V gene lookup returns CDR1 LNHDA and CDR2 SQIVND (reference sequence). The CDR3 runs 15 residues.

This clone is judged large. The chain is built from TRBV6-1 and TRBJ2-7, with 7 bases that match TRBD2. CDR3 length: 15 amino acids. V was clipped by 6 bases and J by 0 bases; unmatched bases: 8. Germline CDR1 and CDR2: MNHNS and SASEGT. The CDR3 region has the DNA TGTGCCAGCAGCCGAACTAGCGCGGTCTCCTACGAGCAGTACTTC. Residues: CASSRTSAVSYEQYF.

This clone has just a few counts. The chain recombines TRBV28 with TRBJ1-6, with TRBD1 as a possible D gene (6 bases). From germline, CDR1 is MDHEN and CDR2 SYDVKM. The V gene lost 5 bases and the J gene lost 2 bases, with 10 bases spanning the gap. The CDR3 length is 15 residues. This CDR3 reads CASSTGPPYNSPLHF. CDR3 in DNA: TGTGCCAGCAGTACAGGGCCTCCCTATAATTCACCCCTCCACTTT.

By share, this clone ranks as medium-sized (0.01 to 0.1%). This chain uses TRBV5-1 with TRBJ2-1; D may be TRBD1 (6 bases). This CDR3 spans 14 amino acids. Trimming stripped 7 bases from V and 0 bases from J, with 11 bases between. From germline, CDR1 is SGHRS and CDR2 YFSETQ. The chain's CDR3 is CASSLGGSYNEQFF. The CDR3 nucleotides read TGCGCCAGCTCCCTAGGGGGCTCCTACAATGAGCAGTTCTTC.

This clone was counted a few times. This chain links TRBV10-1 with TRBJ2-3; D remains ambiguous. The CDR3 loop spans 13 amino acids. Germline V gene data show CDR1 as WNHNN and CDR2 as SYGVQD (reference sequence). Trimming stripped 5 bases from V and 6 bases from J, with 12 bases between. The CDR3 DNA is TGCGCCAGCAGTCCCTTTTCATCGGATACGCAGTATTTT. This sequence encodes CASSPFSSDTQYF.

About this clone itself: One end of the junction is discordant with germline, which a read error may explain. The chain employs TRBV28 and TRBJ2-7, with 8 bases lining up with TRBD1. The length of the CDR3 is 15 residues. From germline, CDR1 is MDHEN and CDR2 SYDVKM. CDR3 bases: TGTGTCAGCAGCTACGGGACAGGAGGTTCCTACCAGCAGTACTTC. The encoded protein is CVSSYGTGGSYQQYF.

This clone was seen a handful of times. Its ends do not fully match the called genes, so a read error is possible. This chain uses TRBV14 with TRBJ1-2, with TRBD1 identical over 8 bases. This CDR3 comprises 15 residues. Germline V gene sequence: CDR1 SGHDN, CDR2 FVKESK. The CDR3 bases are TGTGCCAGCAGCGAAGAAGAGACAGGGGTCAATGGCTACACCTTC. It specifies CASSEEETGVNGYTF.

This clone appeared a few times. At one end, the junction sequence differs from germline, possibly due to a read error. The chain carries TRBV6-5 and TRBJ2-5; the D gene is possibly TRBD1 (6 bases). The germline CDR1 and CDR2 sequences are MNHEY and SVGAGI. This CDR3 has 14 amino acids. This chain's CDR3 is CASGYLGQTETEYF. The CDR3 DNA follows: TGTGCCAGCGGTTACTTAGGACAGACGGAGACCGAGTACTTC.

In this sample, this clone turned up many times. This rearrangement joins TRBV20-1 to TRBJ2-1, with 9 bases that match TRBD2. Trimming cost V 8 bases and J 7 bases; bases outside gene matches: 18. CDR1 is DFQATT and CDR2 is SNEGSKA in the germline V gene (reference sequence). The CDR3 runs to 16 residues. CDR3 region: CSLEGSSGDRRNEQFF. CDR3 nucleotides: TGCAGTCTCGAGGGGTCTAGCGGGGATCGCCGAAATGAGCAGTTCTTC.

The chain carries TRBV11-2 and TRBJ1-3; possibly TRBD1 for D (5 bases). Per germline, CDR1 SGHAT and CDR2 FQNNGV. The CDR3 has 17 residues. V lost 5 bases to trimming and J lost 4 bases, with 21 bases between them. The CDR3 spells CASSRRDGGLTGNTIYF. The CDR3, as DNA: TGTGCCAGCAGCAGGAGGGACGGGGGGTTAACCGGAAACACCATATATTTT.

This clone came up a few times. This sequence joins TRBV2 and TRBJ2-7, with 8 bases aligning to TRBD1. Per the germline V gene, CDR1 is SNHLY and CDR2 is FYNNEI. The CDR3 consists of 15 residues. V was clipped by 3 bases and J by 5 bases; unmatched bases: 9. The CDR3 region is CASSEVQGVKNEQYF. The CDR3 coding sequence is TGTGCCAGCAGTGAGGTACAGGGGGTAAAAAACGAGCAGTACTTC.

In this sample, this clone turned up once. The chain couples TRBV20-1 to TRBJ1-5; 7 bases match TRBD1. CDR1 is DFQATT, CDR2 SNEGSKA, per germline (reference sequence). This CDR3 region has 16 residues. After removal of 6 bases from V and 0 bases from J, the junction contained 11 bases not matched to a gene. CDR3 sequence (DNA): TGCAGTGCCACCATACCGGGACAGATTAGCAATCAGCCCCAGCATTTT. As protein: CSATIPGQISNQPQHF.

By share, this clone counts as medium-sized. In the same sample, other DNA sequences code for this CDR3. Written as DNA, the CDR3 is TGTGCCAGCAGCTTGAGACATATGAACACTGAAGCTTTCTTT. Translating it yields CASSLRHMNTEAFF. This chain joins TRBV5-8 and TRBJ1-1; D unclear. This CDR3 comprises 14 residues. Trimming left V 1 base short and J 0 bases short, with 7 bases between. Germline CDR1 and CDR2: SGHTS and YDEGEE.

This clone has just a few counts. V is TRBV10-1 and J is TRBJ2-3, with TRBD1 matching over 9 bases. The CDR3 has 17 amino acids. V gave up 9 bases and J gave up 4 bases; unmatched junction bases: 17. The V gene's germline CDR1 is WNHNN and CDR2 SYGVQD (reference sequence). The CDR3 DNA reads TGCGCCAGTAGTATTTGGGGGACAGGGAGGGAGGCAGATACGCAGTATTTT. Protein product: CASSIWGTGREADTQYF.

The chain links TRBV10-1 to TRBJ1-1; maybe TRBD1 (5 bases). V was trimmed by 7 bases and J by 2 bases, leaving 14 bases between them. CDR1 is WNHNN and CDR2 is SYGVQD in the germline V gene (reference sequence). The length of the CDR3 is 14 residues. CDR3 sequence (DNA): TGCGCCAGCATTTTATTGGGGCCCAACACTGAAGCTTTCTTT. The encoded protein is CASILLGPNTEAFF.

Of note for this clone: Germline and junction disagree at one end, which may indicate a read error. The chain links TRBV6-1 to TRBJ2-5; D possibly corresponds to TRBD2 (6 bases). The V gene's germline CDR1 is MNHNS and CDR2 SASEGT. The CDR3 has 18 residues. This CDR3 is CASSRGPTRGGRQETPYF. CDR3 in DNA: TGTGCCAGCAGTCGAGGCCCTACTCGCGGAGGGAGGCAGGAGACCCCGTACTTC.

V gene TRBV7-2 combines with J gene TRBJ2-7, with TRBD2 identical over 11 bases. With 4 bases clipped from V and 4 bases from J, the junction kept 3 bases outside the gene matches. From germline, CDR1 is SGHTA and CDR2 FQGNSA. This CDR3 has 14 amino acids. The CDR3 bases are TGTGCCAGCAGCTCCTTAGCGGGGGGGTACGAGCAGTACTTC. Its translation is CASSSLAGGYEQYF.

The sample holds a few counts of this clone. The gene calls are TRBV11-2 and TRBJ2-3, with TRBD2 matching over 9 bases. Losses at the gene ends were 5 bases for V and 4 bases for J; bases not matched to a gene: 16. CDR3 length equals 18 residues. The germline V gene has CDR1 SGHAT and CDR2 FQNNGV. DNA of the CDR3: TGTGCCAGCAGCCCCGGCGAGGGGCGGGAGGGCGATTCAGATACGCAGTATTTT. As protein: CASSPGEGREGDSDTQYF.

The chain couples TRBV6-5 to TRBJ2-2; 9 nucleotides match TRBD2. The CDR3 has 17 amino acids. The germline V gene has CDR1 MNHEY and CDR2 SVGAGI. The V gene end was trimmed by 0 bases and the J gene end by 4 bases; junction bases not matched to a gene: 6. CDR3 nucleotide sequence: TGTGCCAGCAGTTACTCGAGGTCTAGCGGGACCACCGGGGAGCTGTTTTTT. It specifies CASSYSRSSGTTGELFF.

The chain joins TRBV19 to TRBJ1-6; D unresolved. The CDR3 loop spans 12 amino acids. Germline lookup yields CDR1 LNHDA and CDR2 SQIVND (reference sequence). V shed 3 bases and J shed 10 bases, with 7 bases lying between them. The CDR3 DNA follows: TGTGCCAGTAGTATTTCTCGATCACCCCTCCACTTT. It codes for CASSISRSPLHF.

This clone was counted many times. This chain joins TRBV6-1 and TRBJ1-2, with D uncertain. Germline CDR1 is MNHNS and CDR2 is SASEGT. This CDR3 is built from 13 residues. Trimming shortened V by 2 bases and J by 2 bases, and 6 bases separated the two germline ends. CDR3 DNA sequence: TGTGCCAGCAGTGAACGGAAAAACTATGGCTACACCTTC. Its protein product is CASSERKNYGYTF.

This clone was observed a few times. One junction end does not reproduce the germline sequence, and a read error may be involved. This chain links TRBV27 with TRBJ2-7, with D perhaps being TRBD1 or TRBD2 (6 bases each). Germline V gene sequence: CDR1 MNHEY, CDR2 SMNVEV (reference sequence). This CDR3 is 17 amino acids long. CDR3 amino acids: CARSLGGGGIRDYEQYF. The CDR3, as DNA: TGTGCCAGAAGTTTAGGAGGGGGAGGTATCCGGGACTACGAGCAGTACTTC.

The chain uses TRBV11-2 and TRBJ1-5, with a weak D call TRBD1 (5 bases). V was clipped by 5 bases and J by 5 bases, with 13 bases between them. CDR1 is SGHAT, CDR2 FQNNGV, per germline. The CDR3 runs to 14 residues. Here the CDR3 DNA reads TGTGCCAGCAGCAAAACAGGTTCCGATCAGCCCCAGCATTTT. This codes for CASSKTGSDQPQHF. The variable domain in full, with the rest retrieved from reference TRBV11-2 and TRBJ1-5, is EAGVAQSPRYKIIEKRQSVAFWCNPISGHATLYWYQQILGQGPKLLIQFQNNGVVDDSQLPKDRFSAERLKGVDSTLKIQPAKLEDSAVYLCASSKTGSDQPQHFGDGTRLSIL.

As concerns this clone: An end of the junction differs from the germline gene, which may be a read error. The chain couples TRBV25-1 to TRBJ2-1; 14 nucleotides agree with TRBD2. The germline CDR1 and CDR2 sequences are MGHDK and SYGVNS. This CDR3 region has 15 residues. The CDR3 loop reads CATNTGLAGVYEQLF. The CDR3 coding sequence is TGTGCCACCAACACGGGACTAGCGGGAGTGTATGAGCAGCTCTTC.